This T cell receptor beta chain was captured in a study of CD8 T cells in Susac syndrome. CD8+ and CD4+ T cells from blood underwent TCR beta sequencing, which was carried out in a high-throughput format. Random hexamers served to reverse transcribe roughly 0.5 to 1 ug RNA. TCRdb reprocessed the immunoSEQ multiplex PCR reads with MiXCR, giving one entry per CDR3 protein. Here the sample spans more than 150,000 distinct CDR3 sequences, 95% being singletons. This CDR3 region has 14 residues. Looked up from germline, CDR1 is SNHLY and CDR2 is FYNNEI. V lost 2 bases to trimming and J lost 2 bases, with 9 bases between them.

Sequenced material: CD8+ T cells from PBMCs. The chain links TRBV2 to TRBJ2-5; D not resolved. This receptor was identified in a human donor with Susac syndrome. In DNA form, the CDR3 reads TGTGCCAGCAGTGAATACATGGGACAAGAGACCCAGTACTTC. Encoded protein: CASSEYMGQETQYF. The full variable domain, with the rest looked up from reference TRBV2 and TRBJ2-5, is EPEVTQTPSHQVTQMGQEVILRCVPISNHLYFYWYRQILGQKVEFLVSFYNNEISEKSEIFDDQFSVERPDGSNFTLKIRSTKLEDSAMYFCASSEYMGQETQYFGPGTRLLVL.